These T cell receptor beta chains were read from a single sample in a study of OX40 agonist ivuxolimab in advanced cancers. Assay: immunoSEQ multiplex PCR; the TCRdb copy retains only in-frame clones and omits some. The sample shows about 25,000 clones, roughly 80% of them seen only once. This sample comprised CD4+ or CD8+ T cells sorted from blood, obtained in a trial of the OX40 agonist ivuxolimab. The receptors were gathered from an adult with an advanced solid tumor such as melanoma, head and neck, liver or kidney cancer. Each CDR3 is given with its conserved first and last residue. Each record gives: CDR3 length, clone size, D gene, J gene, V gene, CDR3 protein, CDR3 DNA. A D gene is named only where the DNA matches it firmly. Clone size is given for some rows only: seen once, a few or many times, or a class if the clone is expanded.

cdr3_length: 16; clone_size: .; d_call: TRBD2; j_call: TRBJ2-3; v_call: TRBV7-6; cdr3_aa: CASSLLTRGGSDTQYF; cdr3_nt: TGTGCCAGCAGCCTTCTCACGCGGGGGGGATCAGATACGCAGTATTTT
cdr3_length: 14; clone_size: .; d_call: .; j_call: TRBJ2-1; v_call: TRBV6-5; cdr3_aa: CASSYSDSRNEQFF; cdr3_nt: TGTGCCAGCAGTTACTCTGATTCTCGCAATGAGCAGTTCTTC
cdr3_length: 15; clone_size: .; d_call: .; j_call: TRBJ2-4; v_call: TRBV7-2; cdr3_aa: CASSSPATAKNIQYF; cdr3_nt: TGTGCCAGCAGCTCTCCCGCGACAGCCAAAAACATTCAGTACTTC
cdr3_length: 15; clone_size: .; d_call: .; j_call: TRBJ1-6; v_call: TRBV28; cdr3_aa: CASSYPVGSNSPLHF; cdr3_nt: TGTGCCAGCAGTTACCCGGTGGGGTCGAATTCACCCCTCCACTTT
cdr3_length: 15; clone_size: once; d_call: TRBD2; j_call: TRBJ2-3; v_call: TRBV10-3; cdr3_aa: CAISGSGSGTDTQYF; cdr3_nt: TGTGCCATCAGTGGTAGCGGGTCGGGCACAGATACGCAGTATTTT
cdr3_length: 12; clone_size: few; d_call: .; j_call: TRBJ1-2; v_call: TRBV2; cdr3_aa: CASSGPGGGYTF; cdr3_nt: TGTGCCAGCAGTGGGCCGGGTGGTGGCTACACCTTC
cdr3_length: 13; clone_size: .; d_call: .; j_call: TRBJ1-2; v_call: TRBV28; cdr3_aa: CASSPTNRYGYTF; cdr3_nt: TGTGCCAGCAGTCCGACCAACCGGTATGGCTACACCTTC
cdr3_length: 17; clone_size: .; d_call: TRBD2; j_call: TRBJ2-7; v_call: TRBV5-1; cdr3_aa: CASSSQALAGGGNEQYF; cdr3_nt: TGCGCCAGCAGCTCCCAAGCACTAGCGGGAGGTGGGAACGAGCAGTACTTC
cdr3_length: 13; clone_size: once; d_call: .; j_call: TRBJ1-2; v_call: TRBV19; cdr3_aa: CASSDTGNYGYTF; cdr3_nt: TGTGCCAGTAGCGATACAGGGAACTATGGCTACACCTTC
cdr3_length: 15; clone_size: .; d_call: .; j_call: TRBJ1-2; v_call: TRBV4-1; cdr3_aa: CASSHSQGQTYGYTF; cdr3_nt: TGCGCCAGCAGCCATTCTCAAGGCCAGACCTATGGCTACACCTTC
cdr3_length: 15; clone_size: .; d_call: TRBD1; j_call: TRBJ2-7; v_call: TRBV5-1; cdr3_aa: CASSLGPDREGEQYF; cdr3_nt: TGCGCCAGCAGCTTGGGGCCGGACAGGGAAGGCGAGCAGTACTTC
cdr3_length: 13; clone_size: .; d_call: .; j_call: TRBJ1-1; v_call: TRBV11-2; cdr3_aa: CASSPTRRTEAFF; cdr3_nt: TGTGCCAGCAGCCCGACTCGGCGCACTGAAGCTTTCTTT
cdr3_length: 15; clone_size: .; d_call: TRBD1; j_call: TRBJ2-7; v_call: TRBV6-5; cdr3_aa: CASTPRAGGSYEQYF; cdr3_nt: TGTGCCAGCACCCCCCGGGCAGGGGGCTCCTACGAGCAGTACTTC
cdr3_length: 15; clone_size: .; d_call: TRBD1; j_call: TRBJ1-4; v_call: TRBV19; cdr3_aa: CASRTGGTAGEKLFF; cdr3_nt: TGTGCCAGTAGGACAGGGGGTACTGCCGGGGAAAAACTGTTTTTT
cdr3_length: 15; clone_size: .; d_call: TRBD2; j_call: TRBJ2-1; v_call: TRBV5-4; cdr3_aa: CASTTGRGGSNEQFF; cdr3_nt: TGTGCCAGCACCACGGGCCGGGGGGGGTCAAATGAGCAGTTCTTC
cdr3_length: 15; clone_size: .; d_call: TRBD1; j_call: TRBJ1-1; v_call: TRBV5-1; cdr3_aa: CASSPQGAWATEAFF; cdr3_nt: TGCGCCAGCAGCCCCCAGGGGGCCTGGGCCACTGAAGCTTTCTTT
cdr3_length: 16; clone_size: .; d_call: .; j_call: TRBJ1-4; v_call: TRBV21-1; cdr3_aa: CASRGYRSGIGEKLFF; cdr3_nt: TGTGCCAGCAGAGGGTACAGGAGCGGGATCGGAGAAAAACTGTTTTTT
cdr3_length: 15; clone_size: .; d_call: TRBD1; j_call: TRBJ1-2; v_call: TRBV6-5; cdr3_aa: CASSYKGQGVYGYTF; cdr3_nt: TGTGCCAGCAGTTACAAGGGACAGGGGGTCTATGGCTACACCTTC
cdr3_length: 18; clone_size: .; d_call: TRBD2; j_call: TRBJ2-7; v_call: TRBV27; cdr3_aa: CASSFLGVERGGIYEQYF; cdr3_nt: TGTGCCAGCAGTTTTTTGGGTGTGGAGCGGGGGGGAATCTACGAGCAGTACTTC
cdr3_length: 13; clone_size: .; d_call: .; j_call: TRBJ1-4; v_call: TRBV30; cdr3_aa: CAWSNGVGVKLFF; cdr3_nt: TGTGCCTGGAGTAACGGGGTAGGGGTAAAACTGTTTTTT
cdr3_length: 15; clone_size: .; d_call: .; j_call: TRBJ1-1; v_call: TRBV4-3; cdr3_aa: CASSQDQQVSTEAFF; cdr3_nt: TGCGCCAGCAGCCAAGACCAACAGGTGAGCACTGAAGCTTTCTTT
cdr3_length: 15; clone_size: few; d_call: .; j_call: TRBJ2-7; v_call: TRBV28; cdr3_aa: CASSSGGSGFYEQYF; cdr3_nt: TGTGCCAGCAGCTCCGGTGGCAGCGGATTCTACGAGCAGTACTTC
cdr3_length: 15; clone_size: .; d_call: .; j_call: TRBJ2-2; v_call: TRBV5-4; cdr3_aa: CASSFGLLNTGELFF; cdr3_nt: TGTGCCAGCAGCTTTGGACTATTGAACACCGGGGAGCTGTTTTTT
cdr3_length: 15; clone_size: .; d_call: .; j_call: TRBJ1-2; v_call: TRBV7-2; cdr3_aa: CASRFSGQTVYGYTF; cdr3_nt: TGTGCCAGCAGATTTAGTGGACAGACCGTCTATGGCTACACCTTC
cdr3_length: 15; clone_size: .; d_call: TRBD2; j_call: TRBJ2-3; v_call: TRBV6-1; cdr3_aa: CASSDQAGGPNTQYF; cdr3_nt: TGTGCCAGCAGTGACCAAGCGGGAGGGCCGAATACGCAGTATTTT
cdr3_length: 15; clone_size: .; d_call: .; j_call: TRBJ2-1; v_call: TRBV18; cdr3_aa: CASSTGLGLYNEQFF; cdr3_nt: TGTGCCAGCTCGACAGGTTTAGGGCTATACAATGAGCAGTTCTTC
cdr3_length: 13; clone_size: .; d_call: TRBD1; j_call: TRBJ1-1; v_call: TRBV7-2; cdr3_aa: CASSPGQGTEAFF; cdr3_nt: TGTGCCAGCAGCCCGGGACAGGGGACTGAAGCTTTCTTT
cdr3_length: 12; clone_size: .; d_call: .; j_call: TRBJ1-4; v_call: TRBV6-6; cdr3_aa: CASGRPQEKLFF; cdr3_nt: TGTGCCAGCGGCAGGCCACAGGAAAAACTGTTTTTT
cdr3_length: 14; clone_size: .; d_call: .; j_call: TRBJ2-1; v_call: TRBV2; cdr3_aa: CASSVTSLNNEQFF; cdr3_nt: TGTGCCAGCAGCGTTACTAGCCTTAACAATGAGCAGTTCTTC